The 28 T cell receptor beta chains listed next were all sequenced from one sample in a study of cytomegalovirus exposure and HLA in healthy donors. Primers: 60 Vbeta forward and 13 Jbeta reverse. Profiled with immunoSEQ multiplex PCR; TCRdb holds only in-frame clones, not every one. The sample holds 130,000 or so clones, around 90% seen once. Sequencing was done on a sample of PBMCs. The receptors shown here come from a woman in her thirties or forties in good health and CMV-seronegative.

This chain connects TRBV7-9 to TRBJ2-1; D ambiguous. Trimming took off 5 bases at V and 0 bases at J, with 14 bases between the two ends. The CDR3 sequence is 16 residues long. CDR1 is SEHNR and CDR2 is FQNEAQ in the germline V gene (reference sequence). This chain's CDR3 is CASSHRPEGSYNEQFF. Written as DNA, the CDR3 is TGTGCCAGCAGCCACAGACCTGAAGGCTCCTACAATGAGCAGTTCTTC. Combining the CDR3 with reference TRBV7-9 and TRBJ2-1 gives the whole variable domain DTGVSQNPRHKITKRGQNVTFRCDPISEHNRLYWYRQTLGQGPEFLTYFQNEAQLEKSRLLSDRFSAERPKGSFSTLEIQRTEQGDSAMYLCASSHRPEGSYNEQFFGPGTRLTVL.

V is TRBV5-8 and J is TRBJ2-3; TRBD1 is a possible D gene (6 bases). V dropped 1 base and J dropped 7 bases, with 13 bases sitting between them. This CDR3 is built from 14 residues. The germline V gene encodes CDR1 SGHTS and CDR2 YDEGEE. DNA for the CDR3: TGTGCCAGCAGCTTGAGGGACACCAGGAATACGCAGTATTTT. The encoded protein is CASSLRDTRNTQYF.

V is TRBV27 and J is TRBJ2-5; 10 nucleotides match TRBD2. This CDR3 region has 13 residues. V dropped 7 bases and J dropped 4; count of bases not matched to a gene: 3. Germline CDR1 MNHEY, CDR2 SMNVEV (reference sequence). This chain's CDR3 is CASMIAGGETQYF. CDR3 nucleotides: TGTGCCAGCATGATAGCGGGAGGAGAGACCCAGTACTTC.

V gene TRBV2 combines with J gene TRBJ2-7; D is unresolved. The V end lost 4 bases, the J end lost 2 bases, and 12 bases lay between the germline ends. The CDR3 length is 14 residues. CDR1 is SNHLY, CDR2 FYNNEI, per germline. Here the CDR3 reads CASSGASTTYEQYF. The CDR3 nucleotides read TGTGCCAGCAGTGGGGCGTCGACCACCTACGAGCAGTACTTC.

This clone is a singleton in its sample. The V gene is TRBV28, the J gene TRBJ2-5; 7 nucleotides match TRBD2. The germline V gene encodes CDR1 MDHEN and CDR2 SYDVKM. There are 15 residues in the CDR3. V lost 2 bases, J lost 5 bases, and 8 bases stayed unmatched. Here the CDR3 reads CASSLEIAGSETQYF. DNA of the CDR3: TGTGCCAGCAGTTTAGAAATAGCGGGCTCGGAGACCCAGTACTTC.

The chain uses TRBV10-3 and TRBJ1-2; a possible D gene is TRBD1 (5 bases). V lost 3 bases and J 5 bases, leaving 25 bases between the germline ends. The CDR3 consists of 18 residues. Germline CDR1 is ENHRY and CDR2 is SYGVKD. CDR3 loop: CAISDPLDSVPSHYGYTF. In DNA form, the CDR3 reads TGTGCCATCAGTGATCCGCTCGACAGCGTCCCAAGCCATTATGGCTACACCTTC.

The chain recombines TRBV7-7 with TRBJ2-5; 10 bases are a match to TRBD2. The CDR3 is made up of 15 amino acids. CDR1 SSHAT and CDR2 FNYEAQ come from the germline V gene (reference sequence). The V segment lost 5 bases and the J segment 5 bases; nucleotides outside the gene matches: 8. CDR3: CASSITSGTSETQYF. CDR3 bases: TGTGCCAGCAGCATTACTAGCGGGACTTCCGAGACCCAGTACTTC.

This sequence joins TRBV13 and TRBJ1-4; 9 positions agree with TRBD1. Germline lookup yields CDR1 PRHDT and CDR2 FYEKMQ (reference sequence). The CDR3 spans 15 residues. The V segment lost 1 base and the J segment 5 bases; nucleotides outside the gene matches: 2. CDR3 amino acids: CASSLVGTGNEKLFF. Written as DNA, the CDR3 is TGTGCCAGCAGCTTAGTTGGGACAGGGAATGAAAAACTGTTTTTT. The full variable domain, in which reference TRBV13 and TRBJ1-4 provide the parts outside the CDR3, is AAGVIQSPRHLIKEKRETATLKCYPIPRHDTVYWYQQGPGQDPQFLISFYEKMQSDKGSIPDRFSAQQFSDYHSELNMSSLELGDSALYFCASSLVGTGNEKLFFGSGTQLSVL.

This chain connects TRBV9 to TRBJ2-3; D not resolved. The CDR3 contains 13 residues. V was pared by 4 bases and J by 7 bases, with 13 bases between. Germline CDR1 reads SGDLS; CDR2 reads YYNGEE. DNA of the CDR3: TGTGCCAGCAGCAAACTCCCGGTTAATACGCAGTATTTT. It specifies CASSKLPVNTQYF.

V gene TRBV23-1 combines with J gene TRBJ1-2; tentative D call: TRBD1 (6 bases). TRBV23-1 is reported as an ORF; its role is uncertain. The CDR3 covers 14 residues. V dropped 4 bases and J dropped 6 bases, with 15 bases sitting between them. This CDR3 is CASSLGRGRHGYTF. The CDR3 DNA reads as TGCGCCAGCAGTCTGGGCAGGGGAAGACATGGCTACACCTTC.

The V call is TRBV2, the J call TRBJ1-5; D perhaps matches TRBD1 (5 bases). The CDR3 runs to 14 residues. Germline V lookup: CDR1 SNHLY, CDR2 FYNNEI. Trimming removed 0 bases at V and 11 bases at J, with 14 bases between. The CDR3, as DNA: TGTGCCAGCAGTGAAGCGGTTGCCGGGGGAACCCAGCATTTT. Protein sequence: CASSEAVAGGTQHF.

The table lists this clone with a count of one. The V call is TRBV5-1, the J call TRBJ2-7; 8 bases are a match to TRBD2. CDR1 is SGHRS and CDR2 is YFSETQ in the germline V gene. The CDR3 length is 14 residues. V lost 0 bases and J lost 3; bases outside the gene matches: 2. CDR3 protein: CASSLAGGVYEQYF. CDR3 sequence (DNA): TGCGCCAGCAGCTTGGCGGGGGGGGTCTACGAGCAGTACTTC.

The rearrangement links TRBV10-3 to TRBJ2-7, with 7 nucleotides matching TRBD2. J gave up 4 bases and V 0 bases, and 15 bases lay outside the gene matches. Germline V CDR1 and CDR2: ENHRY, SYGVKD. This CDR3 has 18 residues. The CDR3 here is CAISESRRGRAGEYEQYF. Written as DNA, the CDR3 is TGTGCCATCAGTGAGTCGAGGCGGGGCAGGGCGGGAGAATACGAGCAGTACTTC.

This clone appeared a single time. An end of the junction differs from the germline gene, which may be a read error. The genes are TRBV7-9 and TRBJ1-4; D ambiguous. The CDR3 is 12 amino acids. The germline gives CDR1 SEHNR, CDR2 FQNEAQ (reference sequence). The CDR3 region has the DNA TGTTCCAGCCTAGTTACGGGAGGAAAACTGTTTTTT. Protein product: CSSLVTGGKLFF.

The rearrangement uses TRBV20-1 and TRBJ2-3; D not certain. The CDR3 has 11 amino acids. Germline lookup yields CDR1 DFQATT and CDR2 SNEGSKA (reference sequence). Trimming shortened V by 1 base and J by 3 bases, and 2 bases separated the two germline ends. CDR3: CSARVTDTQYF. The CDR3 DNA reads TGCAGTGCTAGAGTAACAGATACGCAGTATTTT.

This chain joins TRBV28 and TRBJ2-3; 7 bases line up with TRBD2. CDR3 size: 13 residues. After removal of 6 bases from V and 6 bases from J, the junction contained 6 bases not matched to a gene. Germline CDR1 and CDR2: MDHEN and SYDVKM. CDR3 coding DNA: TGTGCCAGCAGCCCCTGGGGGGGTGATACGCAGTATTTT. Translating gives CASSPWGGDTQYF.

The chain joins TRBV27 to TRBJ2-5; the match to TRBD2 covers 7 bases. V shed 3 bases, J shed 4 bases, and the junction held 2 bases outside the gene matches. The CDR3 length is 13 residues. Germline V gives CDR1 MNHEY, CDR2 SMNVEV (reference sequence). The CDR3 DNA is TGTGCCAGCAGTTTCCCGGGAGGAGAGACCCAGTACTTC. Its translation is CASSFPGGETQYF.

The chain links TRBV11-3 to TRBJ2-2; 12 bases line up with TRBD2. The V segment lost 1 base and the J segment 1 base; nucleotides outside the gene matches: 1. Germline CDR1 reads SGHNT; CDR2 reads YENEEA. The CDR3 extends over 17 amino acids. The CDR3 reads CASSLGGLAGNTGELFF. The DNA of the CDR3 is TGTGCCAGCAGCTTAGGGGGACTAGCGGGGAACACCGGGGAGCTGTTTTTT.

Here the CDR3 DNA reads TGTGCCAGCAGCACTAAGAGGACAGGGAGAACTAGTTGGGGTTATCAGCCCCAGCATTTT. This encodes CASSTKRTGRTSWGYQPQHF. V and J are TRBV21-1 and TRBJ1-5; the D call in the table, TRBD1, was not verified against the DNA. TRBV21-1 is listed as a pseudogene. CDR3 length: 20 residues.

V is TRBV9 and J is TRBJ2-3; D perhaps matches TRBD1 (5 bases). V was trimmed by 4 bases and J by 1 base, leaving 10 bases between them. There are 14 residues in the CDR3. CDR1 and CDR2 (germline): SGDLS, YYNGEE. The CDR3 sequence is CASSPGAGTDTQYF. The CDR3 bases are TGTGCCAGCAGCCCTGGGGCGGGCACAGATACGCAGTATTTT.

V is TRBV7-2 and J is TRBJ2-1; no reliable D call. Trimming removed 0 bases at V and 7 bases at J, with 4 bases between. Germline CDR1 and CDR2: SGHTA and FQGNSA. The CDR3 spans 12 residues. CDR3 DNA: TGTGCCAGCAGCTTAGCTATAAATGAGCAGTTCTTC. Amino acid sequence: CASSLAINEQFF.

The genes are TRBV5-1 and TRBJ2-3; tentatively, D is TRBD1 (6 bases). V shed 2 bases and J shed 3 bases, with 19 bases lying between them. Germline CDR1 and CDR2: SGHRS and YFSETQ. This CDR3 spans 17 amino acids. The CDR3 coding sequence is TGCGCCAGCAGCTTTATAGTCTTCGGAACAGGGACAGATACGCAGTATTTT. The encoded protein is CASSFIVFGTGTDTQYF.

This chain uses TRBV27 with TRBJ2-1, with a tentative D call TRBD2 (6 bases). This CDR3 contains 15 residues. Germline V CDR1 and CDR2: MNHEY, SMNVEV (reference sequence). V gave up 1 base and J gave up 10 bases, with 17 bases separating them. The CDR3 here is CASSLYAGFDEEQFF. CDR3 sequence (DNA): TGTGCCAGCAGTTTATATGCGGGGTTCGATGAAGAGCAGTTCTTC.

The CDR3 region has the DNA TGTGCCAGCAGCCAGACAGGGGTCGGCAATCAGCCCCAGCATTTT. Protein: CASSQTGVGNQPQHF. This rearrangement joins TRBV4-2 to TRBJ1-5; 8 bases line up with TRBD1. The V gene end was trimmed by 3 bases and the J gene end by 2 bases; junction bases not matched to a gene: 3. CDR1 LGHNA and CDR2 YNFKEQ come from the germline V gene. This CDR3 is 15 amino acids long.

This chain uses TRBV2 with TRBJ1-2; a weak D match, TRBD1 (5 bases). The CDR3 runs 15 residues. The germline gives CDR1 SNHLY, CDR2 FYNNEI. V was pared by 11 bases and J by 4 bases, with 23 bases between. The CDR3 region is CAGKGAGVFSYGYTF. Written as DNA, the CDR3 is TGTGCCGGCAAAGGGGCAGGCGTATTTTCCTATGGCTACACCTTC.

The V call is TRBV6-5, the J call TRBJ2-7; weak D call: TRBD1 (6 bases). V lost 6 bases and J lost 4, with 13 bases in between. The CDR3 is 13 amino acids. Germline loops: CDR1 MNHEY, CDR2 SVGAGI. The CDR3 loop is CASRAHGTYEQYF. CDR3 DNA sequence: TGTGCCAGCAGAGCCCATGGGACATACGAGCAGTACTTC.

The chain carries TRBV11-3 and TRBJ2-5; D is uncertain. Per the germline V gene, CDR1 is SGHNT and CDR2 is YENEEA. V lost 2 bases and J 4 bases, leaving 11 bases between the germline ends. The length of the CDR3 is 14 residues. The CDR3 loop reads CASSLLRVIETQYF. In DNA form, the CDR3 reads TGTGCCAGCAGCTTATTACGGGTAATAGAGACCCAGTACTTC.

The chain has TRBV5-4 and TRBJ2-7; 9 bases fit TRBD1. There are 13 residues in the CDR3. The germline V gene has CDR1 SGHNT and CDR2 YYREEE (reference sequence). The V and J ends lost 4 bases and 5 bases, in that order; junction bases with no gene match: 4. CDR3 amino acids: CASSMGQGNEQYF. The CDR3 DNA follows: TGTGCCAGCAGCATGGGACAGGGAAACGAGCAGTACTTC.